The 6 T cell receptor beta chains reported below all come from one sample, sequenced in a study of T cell clonality in common variable immunodeficiency. Profiling relied on immunoSEQ multiplex PCR, and the TCRdb table lists in-frame clones only, not all of them. The profile covers about 35,000 clones, none occurring a single time. The sample was peripheral blood mononuclear cells. These receptors originate from a person aged 18-70 years in good health.

This clone was recorded at least ten times. CDR3 DNA (partial): TGTGCCAGCAGCTTGGCTGGGCTCTATGGC. It is translated as CASSLAGLYG. The whole CDR3 protein is CASSLAGLYGYTF. This chain links TRBV5-5 with TRBJ1-2; unclear D gene. With the read ending 3 residues before the CDR3 end, the germline J gene is used to fill in that end. The ends were cut back, 0 bases at V and 4 bases at J, with 7 bases in the middle. This CDR3 contains 13 residues. CDR1 and CDR2 from the germline V gene are SGHKS and YYEKEE (reference sequence).

CDR3: CASSLELGDSNDYTF. CDR3 DNA (partial): TGTGCCAGCAGCTTAGAGTTAGGGGACTCCAATGAC. The V call is TRBV7-9, the J call TRBJ1-2; possible D gene TRBD1, 5 bases. The read terminates 3 residues before the CDR3 end, so the remaining end is supplied by the germline J gene. The germline V gene has CDR1 SEHNR and CDR2 FQNEAQ (reference sequence). The CDR3 totals 15 residues.

The sample holds many counts of this clone. Read sequence stops 3 residues before the CDR3 end, and the germline J gene provides the missing end. V and J are TRBV2 and TRBJ2-7, with D unclear. Trimming pared 0 bases from V and 2 bases from J, leaving 11 bases between. Germline CDR1 SNHLY, CDR2 FYNNEI. The CDR3 loop spans 15 amino acids. Incomplete CDR3 DNA: TGTGCCAGCAGTGAAGCGGTGGCGGTCCCCTACGAG. Translated: CASSEAVAVPYE. The whole CDR3 region reads CASSEAVAVPYEQYF.

This clone was observed at least ten times. The missing CDR3 end, 3 residues past where the read stops, is filled in from the germline J gene. This chain uses TRBV4-1 with TRBJ2-5; TRBD2 aligns across 16 bases. The CDR3 is made up of 18 amino acids. The junction had 3 bases not matched to a gene; V was cut back by 0 bases and J by 2 bases. Germline-derived CDR1 and CDR2 are MGHRA and YSYEKL. CDR3 DNA (partial): TGCGCCAGCAGCCAAGATACGGGACTAGCGGGAGGGCAAGAGACC. Protein: CASSQDTGLAGGQET. The full CDR3 protein reads CASSQDTGLAGGQETQYF.

With respect to this clone: The read comes to an end 3 residues before the CDR3 does, leaving the germline J gene to fill in the end. The J gene is TRBJ1-2, the V gene TRBV11-2; 9 bases map to TRBD1. This CDR3 contains 15 residues. Per the germline V gene, CDR1 is SGHAT and CDR2 is FQNNGV. The V segment lost 1 base and the J segment 5 bases; nucleotides outside the gene matches: 5. The CDR3 bases that were read are TGTGCCAGCAGCTTAGGGGGACAGGGATTTTATGGC. This encodes CASSLGGQGFYG. The whole CDR3 protein is CASSLGGQGFYGYTF.

This clone was seen repeatedly, ten times or more. Its ends do not fully match the called genes, so a read error is possible. The read terminates 3 residues ahead of where the CDR3 ends, so the germline J gene completes it. This chain connects TRBV7-7 to TRBJ2-1; maybe TRBD2 (6 bases). Germline CDR1 is SSHAT and CDR2 is FNYEAQ (reference sequence). The CDR3 totals 16 residues. CDR3 protein: CASSLGGVGGYNEQFF. Incomplete CDR3 DNA: TGTGCTAGCAGCTTAGGAGGTGTCGGGGGATACAATGAG.